This T cell receptor (beta chain) derives from a study of Graves' ophthalmopathy and Graves' hyperthyroidism. The study's findings and limits: A majority of expanded thyroid clonotypes exceeding 0.001 frequency were likewise present in blood.

Scientists amplified the TCR beta CDR3 regions from RNA transcripts. The first round was an RT-PCR with HTBI primers, and the second round was a multiplex PCR. Each CDR3 protein is one row after TCRdb ran MiXCR on the multiplex PCR reads. Of around 1,000,000 distinct CDR3 sequences in the sample, 35% to 45% were seen once. A word on this clonotype: The target antigen is unknown.

Aged 18 to 65, hyperthyroidism patients had been newly diagnosed, with under 2 months' duration. Other autoimmune disease, uncontrolled infection, pregnancy and lactation led to exclusion. Diagnoses were established from clinical symptoms, serum thyroxine, TRAb, thyroid ultrasound and orbital computed tomography. The trim removed 10 bases at V and 11 bases at J, leaving 11 bases unmatched. The CDR3 extends over 12 amino acids. The germline V gene encodes CDR1 ENHRY and CDR2 SYGVKD. Sequenced sample: peripheral blood or thyroid tissue (not recorded which). This rearrangement joins TRBV10-3 to TRBJ1-5; the match to TRBD1 covers 7 bases. The clonotype was recovered from an adult man with Graves' hyperthyroidism. CDR3 sequence reads: CASVQGMETQHF. As DNA, the CDR3 is TGTGCCAGTGTACAGGGGATGGAGACCCAGCATTTT.